This T cell receptor beta chain emerged from a study of T-cell reconstitution after alpha-beta-depleted transplantation in children (dated by TCRdb to about 2016). As for the study more broadly: The study quantitatively tracked T-cell immune reconstitution after TCRalphabeta/CD19-depleted allogeneic hematopoietic cell transplantation in children using TCR repertoire profiling.

From the cysteine through the phenylalanine, the CDR3 covers 15 amino acids. Only the CDR3 portion is preserved as DNA: 45 bases, with reading frame beginning at the first base. Reading the germline V gene gives CDR1 SGHRS and CDR2 YFSETQ. The germline V and J ends show losses of 0 bases and 5 bases respectively, and no gene match explains 4 bases of the junction. A few counts support this clonotype. The antigen it recognizes is unknown. No per-base quality is available; no much larger clone lies one base away. Library generation was performed with PCR. This sample was sequenced with an Illumina HiSeq 2500. TCR libraries were prepared with molecular barcoding, using unique molecular identifiers to normalize TCRbeta repertoire quantification. TCRdb reprocessed the public reads (quality trimming at Q25 with fastp, clone calling with MiXCR) and kept in-frame beta chains. Each CDR3 protein appears once, grouped with its most common genes and DNA. The sample table contains some 340,000 distinct CDR3 sequences; only one count was recorded for 10% of them. 2% to 3% of the sample is held by the ten biggest clonotypes.

The sequencing here drew on PBMCs from the stem cell graft donor, taken from the stem cell graft. This receptor was identified in a human donor who donated a stem cell graft to a child with acute lymphoblastic leukemia. The sequence links TRBV5-1 to TRBJ1-1; the junction holds 10 bases that match TRBD1. The CDR3 is CASSLGQGARTEAFF. The base sequence is TGCGCCAGCAGCTTGGGACAGGGGGCGCGAACTGAAGCTTTCTTT. The variable domain in full, with residues beyond the CDR3 obtained from the reference TRBV5-1 and TRBJ1-1 genes, is KAGVTQTPRYLIKTRGQQVTLSCSPISGHRSVSWYQQTPGQGLQFLFEYFSETQRNKGNFPGRFSGRQFSNSRSEMNVSTLELGDSALYLCASSLGQGARTEAFFGQGTRLTVV.